This is a list of T cell receptor beta chains from one sample in a study of response to subunit inactivated influenza vaccine. MiXCR was run by TCRdb on the RT-PCR reads, yielding one entry per CDR3 protein. The sample gives under 850,000 distinct CDR3 sequences, about 18% of which show up once; 11% is in the top ten. The sequences come from PBMCs from blood, collected around 5 days after vaccination. The receptors here all came from a man aged 50-60 years who received an inactivated influenza vaccine. Each CDR3 is given with its conserved first and last residue. The order of the fields is clone size, D gene, J gene, V gene, CDR3 protein, CDR3 DNA. A D gene is named only where the DNA matches it firmly. Clone sizes are given selectively: once, few, many, or a class where the clone is expanded.

clone size: few
D gene: TRBD2
J gene: TRBJ2-1
V gene: TRBV7-2
CDR3 protein: CASSHSSSGGVNEQFF
CDR3 DNA: TGTGCCAGCAGCCACTCATCTAGCGGGGGGGTGAATGAGCAGTTCTTC

clone size: few
D gene: TRBD2
J gene: TRBJ2-1
V gene: TRBV20-1
CDR3 protein: CSVQTSGTYNEQFF
CDR3 DNA: TGCAGTGTCCAGACTAGCGGGACCTACAATGAGCAGTTCTTC

clone size: few
D gene: NA
J gene: TRBJ1-2
V gene: TRBV10-3
CDR3 protein: CAISESEFHGYTF
CDR3 DNA: TGTGCCATCAGTGAGTCTGAGTTCCATGGCTACACCTTC

clone size: few
D gene: NA
J gene: TRBJ1-6
V gene: TRBV7-2
CDR3 protein: CASSFDGGLRSPLHF
CDR3 DNA: TGTGCCAGCAGCTTTGATGGGGGGCTACGGTCACCCCTCCACTTT

clone size: NA
D gene: NA
J gene: TRBJ2-5
V gene: TRBV20-1
CDR3 protein: CSANRGRGQETQYF
CDR3 DNA: TGCAGTGCAAACCGGGGCCGGGGGCAAGAGACCCAGTACTTC

clone size: many
D gene: TRBD1
J gene: TRBJ2-2
V gene: TRBV20-1
CDR3 protein: CSARAGTGGNTGELFF
CDR3 DNA: TGCAGTGCTCGCGCCGGGACAGGGGGCAACACCGGGGAGCTGTTTTTT

clone size: NA
D gene: NA
J gene: TRBJ2-5
V gene: TRBV24-1
CDR3 protein: CATRGRSDQETQYF
CDR3 DNA: TGTGCCACCAGAGGCAGGTCGGACCAAGAGACCCAGTACTTC

clone size: NA
D gene: NA
J gene: TRBJ2-7
V gene: TRBV3-1
CDR3 protein: CASSQVPHRTYEQYF
CDR3 DNA: TGTGCCAGCAGCCAAGTCCCCCATCGGACCTACGAGCAGTACTTC

clone size: NA
D gene: TRBD2
J gene: TRBJ2-7
V gene: TRBV24-1
CDR3 protein: CATSGTSGSYEQYF
CDR3 DNA: TGTGCCACCAGTGGGACTAGCGGGAGCTACGAGCAGTACTTC

clone size: few
D gene: TRBD2
J gene: TRBJ2-2
V gene: TRBV20-1
CDR3 protein: CSARVSGGPTGELFF
CDR3 DNA: TGCAGTGCTAGGGTTAGCGGGGGGCCCACCGGGGAGCTGTTTTTT

clone size: few
D gene: NA
J gene: TRBJ2-2
V gene: TRBV4-2
CDR3 protein: CASSQEPQRVGTGELFF
CDR3 DNA: TGTGCCAGCAGCCAAGAGCCACAGCGGGTTGGCACCGGGGAGCTGTTTTTT

clone size: NA
D gene: TRBD2
J gene: TRBJ2-3
V gene: TRBV20-1
CDR3 protein: CSARVRRLAGGDTQYF
CDR3 DNA: TGCAGTGCTAGAGTGCGGCGACTAGCGGGAGGAGATACGCAGTATTTT

clone size: many
D gene: NA
J gene: TRBJ2-1
V gene: TRBV7-3
CDR3 protein: CASSLGYGGGAYNEQFF
CDR3 DNA: TGTGCCAGCAGCTTAGGTTATGGAGGCGGGGCCTACAATGAGCAGTTCTTC

clone size: many
D gene: TRBD2
J gene: TRBJ2-7
V gene: TRBV5-1
CDR3 protein: CASSLSREAEQYF
CDR3 DNA: TGCGCCAGCAGCCTAAGTCGGGAGGCCGAGCAGTACTTC

clone size: NA
D gene: NA
J gene: TRBJ1-2
V gene: TRBV20-1
CDR3 protein: CSAREVANYGYTF
CDR3 DNA: TGCAGTGCTAGAGAAGTCGCTAACTATGGCTACACCTTC

clone size: many
D gene: NA
J gene: TRBJ1-2
V gene: TRBV20-1
CDR3 protein: CSARGHGTYTF
CDR3 DNA: TGCAGTGCACGGGGACACGGAACTTACACCTTC

clone size: few
D gene: NA
J gene: TRBJ2-7
V gene: TRBV20-1
CDR3 protein: CSARESALLYEQYF
CDR3 DNA: TGCAGTGCTAGAGAATCGGCACTTCTATACGAGCAGTACTTC

clone size: NA
D gene: NA
J gene: TRBJ2-7
V gene: TRBV20-1
CDR3 protein: CSATGTPVLEQYF
CDR3 DNA: TGCAGTGCAACCGGGACTCCCGTTCTAGAGCAGTACTTC

clone size: once
D gene: NA
J gene: TRBJ2-2
V gene: TRBV4-2
CDR3 protein: CASSQEPWNTGELFF
CDR3 DNA: TGTGCCAGCAGCCAAGAACCCTGGAACACCGGGGAGCTGTTTTTT